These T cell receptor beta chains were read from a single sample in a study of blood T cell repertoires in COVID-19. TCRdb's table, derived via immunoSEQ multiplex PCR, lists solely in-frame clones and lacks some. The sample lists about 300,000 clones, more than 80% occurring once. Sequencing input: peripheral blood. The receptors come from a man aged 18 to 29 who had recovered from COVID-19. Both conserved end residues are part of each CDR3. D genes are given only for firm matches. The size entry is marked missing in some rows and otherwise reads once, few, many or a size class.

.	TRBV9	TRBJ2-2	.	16	TGTGCCAGCAGCGGAGGAGCTAGCTATACCACCGGGGAGCTGTTTTTT	CASSGGASYTTGELFF
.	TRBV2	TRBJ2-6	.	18	TGTGCCAGCAGGCCCACAGGGCTAATAAGCTCTGGGGCCAACGTCCTGACTTTC	CASRPTGLISSGANVLTF
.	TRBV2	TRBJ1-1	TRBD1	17	TGTGCCAGCAGGGGGACAGGGAATGTCTGGTCGGGCACTGAAGCTTTCTTT	CASRGTGNVWSGTEAFF
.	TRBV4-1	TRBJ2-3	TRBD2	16	TGCGCCAGCAGCCAAGTTAGCGGGAGGGCCGTAGATACGCAGTATTTT	CASSQVSGRAVDTQYF
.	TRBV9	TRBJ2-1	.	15	TGTGCCAGCAGCAGGCGGGGCGTGGGTCACAATGAGCAGTTCTTC	CASSRRGVGHNEQFF
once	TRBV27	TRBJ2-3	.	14	TGTGCCAGCAGTCCGGGATACCACACAGATACGCAGTATTTT	CASSPGYHTDTQYF
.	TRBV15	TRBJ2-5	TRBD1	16	TGTGCCACCAGCAGACCAACACAGGGGGCGGGGGAGACCCAGTACTTC	CATSRPTQGAGETQYF
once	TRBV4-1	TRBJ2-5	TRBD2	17	TGCGCCAGCAGCCAAGGACTAGCGGGGGCCCTCCTAGAGACCCAGTACTTC	CASSQGLAGALLETQYF
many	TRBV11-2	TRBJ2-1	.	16	TGTGCCAGCAGCTTAGTTGAGGGAGTCGTGGTGGATGAGCAGTTCTTC	CASSLVEGVVVDEQFF
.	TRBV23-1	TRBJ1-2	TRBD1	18	TGCGCCAGCAGCGGATCGGGGGGGACAGCCACAGCTAACTATGGCTACACCTTC	CASSGSGGTATANYGYTF
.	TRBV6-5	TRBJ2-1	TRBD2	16	TGTGCCAGCAGTTACACCATAGCGGGAACCGTCAATGAGCAGTTCTTC	CASSYTIAGTVNEQFF
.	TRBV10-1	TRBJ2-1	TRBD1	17	TGCGCCAGCAGTGAGTCGCAAAGGACAGGCTCATACAATGAGCAGTTCTTC	CASSESQRTGSYNEQFF
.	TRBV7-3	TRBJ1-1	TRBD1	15	TGTGCCAGCAGCTTAAGCGGGACAGCCAACACTGAAGCTTTCTTT	CASSLSGTANTEAFF
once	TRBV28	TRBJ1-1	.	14	TGTGCCAGCAGTTCCCCGGCAGGGAACACTGAAGCTTTCTTT	CASSSPAGNTEAFF
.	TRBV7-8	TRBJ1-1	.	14	TGTGCCAGCAGCTTAGGATACAGCAACACTGAAGCTTTCTTT	CASSLGYSNTEAFF
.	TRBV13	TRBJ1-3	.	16	TGTGCCAGCAGCCCTGCGATAAAGGGAGCAGGAAACACCATATATTTT	CASSPAIKGAGNTIYF
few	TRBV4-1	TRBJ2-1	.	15	TGCGCCAGCAGCCAAGATTGGGGCGGATACAATGAGCAGTTCTTC	CASSQDWGGYNEQFF
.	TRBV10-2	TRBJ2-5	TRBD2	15	TGCGCCAGCAGTGTGTATAGCGGGGGTACGGAGACCCAGTACTTC	CASSVYSGGTETQYF
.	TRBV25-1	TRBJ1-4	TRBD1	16	TGTGCCAGCAGTGAGCCGGACAGGGATTGGAATGAAAAACTGTTTTTT	CASSEPDRDWNEKLFF
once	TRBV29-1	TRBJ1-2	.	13	TGCAGCGTTGCCCCTGACATAGACTATGGCTACACCTTC	CSVAPDIDYGYTF
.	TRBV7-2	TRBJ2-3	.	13	TGTGCCAGCAAGGAGGGGCGAGGAGATACGCAGTATTTT	CASKEGRGDTQYF
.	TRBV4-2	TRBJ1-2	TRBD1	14	TGTGCCAGCAGCCAAGATAGGACAGGGGATGGCTACACCTTC	CASSQDRTGDGYTF
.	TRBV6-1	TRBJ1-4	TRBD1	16	TGTGCCAGCAGTGACCGGCTGACAGGGGTCGGTGAAAAACTGTTTTTT	CASSDRLTGVGEKLFF
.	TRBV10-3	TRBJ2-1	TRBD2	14	TGTGCCATCGGTGGACTAGCGGGTGAAAATGAGCAGTTCTTC	CAIGGLAGENEQFF
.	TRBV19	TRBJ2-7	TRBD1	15	TGTGCCAGTAGACCCGGGGACAGGGTGTCCTACGAGCAGTACTTC	CASRPGDRVSYEQYF
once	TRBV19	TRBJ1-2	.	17	TGTGCCAGTAGTATAGATCATCGGGGTGATACTAACTATGGCTACACCTTC	CASSIDHRGDTNYGYTF
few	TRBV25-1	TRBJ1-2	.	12	TGTGCCAGCAGTGAATTCGGCTATGGCTACACCTTC	CASSEFGYGYTF
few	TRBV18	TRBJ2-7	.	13	TGTGCCAGCTCACCACCCTCCTCCCGCGAGCAGTACTTC	CASSPPSSREQYF
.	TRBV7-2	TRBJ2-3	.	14	TGTGCCAGCAGCGCTACGGACTGGACAGCAGCCGAGTATTTT	CASSATDWTAAEYF
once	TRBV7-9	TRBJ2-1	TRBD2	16	TGTGCCAGCAGCTCCCCAGCGGGAGGGCCGCTCAATGAGCAGTTCTTC	CASSSPAGGPLNEQFF
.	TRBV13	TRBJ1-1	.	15	TGTGCCAGCAGCTTAGGGGGAGAGATGAACACTGAAGCTTTCTTT	CASSLGGEMNTEAFF
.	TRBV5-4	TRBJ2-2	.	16	TGTGCCAGCAGCTTGGCGGGGATGGGATATGGCGGGGAGCTGTTTTTT	CASSLAGMGYGGELFF
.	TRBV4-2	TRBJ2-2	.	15	TGTGCCAGCAGCCAGGCTCAGGGGGGCACCGGGGAGCTGTTTTTT	CASSQAQGGTGELFF